A single count supports the clone carrying this TCR beta chain. Between the trimmed V and J ends, which lost 2 bases and 0 bases, there was a span of 9 bases. Germline assignment: CDR1 SGHNT and CDR2 YYREEE (reference sequence). The CDR3 is 14 residues long. Extracted RNA was reverse transcribed, and the resulting cDNA served as sequencing template. The method was immunoSEQ multiplex PCR; TCRdb's version includes in-frame clones alone and lacks a portion of them. The sample records about 110,000 clones, roughly 59% being singletons. This entry comes from a study of CD8+ T cells in alopecia areata. Source material: CD8+ T cells sorted from blood. This sequence was found in a human donor in good health. V is TRBV5-4 and J is TRBJ2-7; D unresolved. CDR3 DNA: TGTGCCAGCAGCTTAGGTTTCAGCTCCTACGAGCAGTACTTC. Its protein product is CASSLGFSSYEQYF.